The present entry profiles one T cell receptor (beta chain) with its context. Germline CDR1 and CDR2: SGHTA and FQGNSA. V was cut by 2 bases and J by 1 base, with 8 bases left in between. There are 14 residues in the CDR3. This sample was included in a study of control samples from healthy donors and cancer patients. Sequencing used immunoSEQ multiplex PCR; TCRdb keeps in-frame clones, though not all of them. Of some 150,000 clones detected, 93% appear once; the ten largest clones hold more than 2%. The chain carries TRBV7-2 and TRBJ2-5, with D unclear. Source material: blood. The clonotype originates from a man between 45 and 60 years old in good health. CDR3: CASSLTAAQETQYF. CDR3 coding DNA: TGTGCCAGCAGCTTAACGGCAGCCCAAGAGACCCAGTACTTC. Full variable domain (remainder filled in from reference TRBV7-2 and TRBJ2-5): GAGVSQSPSNKVTEKGKDVELRCDPISGHTALYWYRQSLGQGLEFLIYFQGNSAPDKSGLPSDRFSAERTGGSVSTLTIQRTQQEDSAVYLCASSLTAAQETQYFGPGTRLLVL.